The 8 T cell receptor beta chains in this list originate from one sample, sequenced in a study of blood T cell repertoires in COVID-19. TCRdb's table, derived via immunoSEQ multiplex PCR, lists solely in-frame clones and lacks some. The table records roughly 58,000 clones, over 75% of them present only once. What was sequenced was peripheral blood. The source is a man between 60 and 75 years old with COVID-19, enrolled during active disease.

This clone was found a few times. The chain is built from TRBV7-8 and TRBJ2-3, with D perhaps matching TRBD2 (5 bases). Germline V gene sequence: CDR1 SGHVS, CDR2 FQNEAQ. Trimming took off 0 bases at V and 6 bases at J, with 10 bases between the two ends. This CDR3 has 14 amino acids. The CDR3, as DNA: TGTGCCAGCAGCTTAGCCGGGGTCGCGGATACGCAGTATTTT. Amino acid sequence: CASSLAGVADTQYF.

This clone was counted only a few times. V gene TRBV5-5 combines with J gene TRBJ1-5; TRBD1 matches at 9 bases. The CDR3 has 16 residues. The V gene end was trimmed by 4 bases and the J gene end by 5 bases; junction bases not matched to a gene: 10. Germline V gene lookup returns CDR1 SGHKS and CDR2 YYEKEE (reference sequence). Written as DNA, the CDR3 is TGTGCCAGCAGCCTCGTCCCGGGACAGGGTTATCAGCCCCAGCATTTT. This translates into CASSLVPGQGYQPQHF.

J is TRBJ2-2 and V is TRBV5-1; the match to TRBD2 covers 12 bases. V lost 4 bases and J lost 4; bases outside the gene matches: 8. CDR1 and CDR2 from the germline V gene are SGHRS and YFSETQ. There are 17 residues in the CDR3. CDR3 nucleotides: TGCGCCAGCAGCCCGGGGGTGACTAGCGGGAGCACCGGGGAGCTGTTTTTT. Translated: CASSPGVTSGSTGELFF.

This sequence joins TRBV5-6 and TRBJ2-7; the D gene is possibly TRBD2 (7 bases). V was clipped by 3 bases and J by 4 bases, with 17 bases between them. Germline V gene lookup returns CDR1 SGHDT and CDR2 YYEEEE. The CDR3 runs to 15 residues. The CDR3 DNA follows: TGTGCCAGCAGCTCGGTCCCGGGGGGCCGATACGAGCAGTACTTC. It codes for CASSSVPGGRYEQYF.

The chain recombines TRBV3-1 (or the pseudogene TRBV3-2) with TRBJ2-7; TRBD2 is a possible D gene (5 bases). V was shortened by 0 bases and J by 3 bases, with 9 bases between the two germline ends. Germline CDR1 is LGHDT and CDR2 is YNNKEL (reference sequence). The CDR3 loop spans 14 amino acids. Written as DNA, the CDR3 is TGTGCCAGCAGCCAAGAGACCGGGGTCTACGAGCAGTACTTC. Its protein is CASSQETGVYEQYF.

The V call is TRBV27, the J call TRBJ2-5, with 9 bases matching TRBD2. This CDR3 contains 15 residues. The ends lost 5 bases at V and 1 base at J; junction bases unmatched: 5. In germline, CDR1 is MNHEY, CDR2 SMNVEV (reference sequence). Here the CDR3 reads CASSRGRGFQETQYF. The CDR3 nucleotides are TGTGCCAGCAGTCGCGGGAGGGGCTTCCAAGAGACCCAGTACTTC.

This chain links TRBV5-1 with TRBJ2-5, with 7 bases identical to TRBD2. This CDR3 has 14 residues. After removal of 4 bases from V and 8 bases from J, the junction contained 11 bases not matched to a gene. CDR1 SGHRS and CDR2 YFSETQ come from the germline V gene. The CDR3 loop is CASSRLAPIDTQYF. CDR3 nucleotides: TGCGCCAGCAGCAGACTAGCTCCCATAGATACCCAGTACTTC.

The chain links TRBV3-1 (or the pseudogene TRBV3-2) to TRBJ1-5, with 8 bases aligning to TRBD1. Germline CDR1 is LGHDT and CDR2 is YNNKEL (reference sequence). The length of the CDR3 is 15 residues. The V and J ends lost 1 base and 6 bases, in that order; junction bases with no gene match: 5. The CDR3 DNA reads TGTGCCAGCAGCCAAGGGACAGGGCAGGGTCAGCCCCAGCATTTT. This sequence encodes CASSQGTGQGQPQHF.